These 17 T cell receptor beta chains were sequenced from one sample in a study of cytomegalovirus exposure and HLA in healthy donors. The PCR made use of 60 Vbeta and 13 Jbeta primers. Only in-frame clones appear in the TCRdb table, and some are missing; sequencing was by immunoSEQ multiplex PCR. The sample has some 75,000 clones; 60% to 85% are singletons. Sequencing used PBMCs. The receptors originated from a man aged 18 to 30 in good health and CMV-seropositive.

The rearrangement uses TRBV5-1 and TRBJ1-1; 8 bases fit TRBD1. Germline V gene data show CDR1 as SGHRS and CDR2 as YFSETQ. The CDR3 has 13 amino acids. Losses at the gene ends were 4 bases for V and 8 bases for J; bases not matched to a gene: 7. This CDR3 is CASSLDRAREAFF. The CDR3, as DNA: TGCGCCAGCAGCCTGGACAGGGCTCGAGAAGCTTTCTTT.

The chain recombines TRBV4-1 with TRBJ2-1; D is ambiguous. Trimming took off 4 bases at V and 8 bases at J, with 12 bases between the two ends. This CDR3 contains 13 residues. The germline CDR1 and CDR2 sequences are MGHRA and YSYEKL. CDR3: CASSPYRLDEQFF. CDR3 bases: TGCGCCAGCAGCCCCTATCGACTCGATGAGCAGTTCTTC.

This chain connects TRBV19 to TRBJ1-5, with a possible D match to TRBD1 (5 bases). V was clipped by 3 bases and J by 1 base, with 10 bases between them. Looked up from germline, CDR1 is LNHDA and CDR2 is SQIVND (reference sequence). This CDR3 contains 15 residues. Here the CDR3 DNA reads TGTGCCAGTAGTATTGCGACAGCGAGCAATCAGCCCCAGCATTTT. This codes for CASSIATASNQPQHF.

This sequence joins TRBV5-8 and TRBJ2-1, with 13 positions matching TRBD2. Germline CDR1 is SGHTS and CDR2 is YDEGEE. Losses at the gene ends were 0 bases for V and 4 bases for J; bases not matched to a gene: 1. The CDR3 has 16 residues. In DNA, the CDR3 is TGTGCCAGCAGCTTGGGGGGACTAGCGGGGTACAATGAGCAGTTCTTC. Its protein product is CASSLGGLAGYNEQFF.

The V call is TRBV28, the J call TRBJ2-7, with 8 positions matching TRBD1. This CDR3 is 17 amino acids long. Unmatched junction bases numbered 18, after V lost 6 bases and J lost 5 bases. Per germline, CDR1 MDHEN and CDR2 SYDVKM. The CDR3 DNA reads as TGTGCCAGCAGCCATACCCCTTCGGACAGGGTTGAAGACGAGCAGTACTTC. This sequence encodes CASSHTPSDRVEDEQYF.

This clone appeared once. The rearrangement joins TRBV15 to TRBJ2-7, with D possibly matching TRBD1 (6 bases). CDR3 size: 14 residues. Per the germline V gene, CDR1 is LNHNV and CDR2 is YYDKDF (reference sequence). V was clipped by 2 bases and J by 0 bases, with 8 bases between them. CDR3: CATSRQGHSYEQYF. The CDR3 bases are TGTGCCACCAGCAGACAGGGACACTCCTACGAGCAGTACTTC. The whole variable domain, filled in from reference TRBV15 and TRBJ2-7, reads DAMVIQNPRYQVTQFGKPVTLSCSQTLNHNVMYWYQQKSSQAPKLLFHYYDKDFNNEADTPDNFQSRRPNTSFCFLDIRSPGLGDTAMYLCATSRQGHSYEQYFGPGTRLTVT.

The chain is built from TRBV7-9 and TRBJ1-1; no clear D gene. Trimming removed 1 base at V and 5 bases at J, with 14 bases between. CDR3 size: 15 residues. Germline CDR1 SEHNR, CDR2 FQNEAQ (reference sequence). CDR3 nucleotides: TGTGCCAGCAGCTTAGTCTCGGGATTAAGGACTGAAGCTTTCTTT. It codes for CASSLVSGLRTEAFF.

CDR3 loop: CASSSTGTSEAFF. As DNA, the CDR3 is TGTGCCAGCAGTTCTACCGGGACATCAGAAGCTTTCTTT. The chain couples TRBV7-3 to TRBJ1-1; D is possibly TRBD1 (6 bases). CDR1 is SGHTA and CDR2 is FQGTGA in the germline V gene. CDR3 length: 13 amino acids. V lost 6 bases and J 8 bases, leaving 16 bases between the germline ends.

This clone was observed a handful of times. This sequence joins TRBV7-8 and TRBJ2-3, with TRBD2 identical over 9 bases. The V gene end was trimmed by 5 bases and the J gene end by 7 bases; junction bases not matched to a gene: 19. CDR3 size: 18 residues. Germline V lookup: CDR1 SGHVS, CDR2 FQNEAQ. The CDR3 spells CASSPGLASGNTPHTQYF. CDR3 nucleotide sequence: TGTGCCAGCAGCCCGGGCTTGGCTAGCGGGAACACCCCCCATACGCAGTATTTT. The whole variable domain, filled in from reference TRBV7-8 and TRBJ2-3, reads GAGVSQSPRYKVAKRGQDVALRCDPISGHVSLFWYQQALGQGPEFLTYFQNEAQLDKSGLPSDRFFAERPEGSVSTLKIQRTQQEDSAVYLCASSPGLASGNTPHTQYFGPGTRLTVL.

The chain couples TRBV7-7 to TRBJ2-3; 11 bases are shared with TRBD2. The CDR3 runs to 13 residues. The germline gives CDR1 SSHAT, CDR2 FNYEAQ (reference sequence). The CDR3 DNA follows: TGTTCCGTAGCGGGAGGGAACACAGATACGCAGTATTTT. Amino acid sequence: CSVAGGNTDTQYF.

The chain couples TRBV5-1 to TRBJ2-1; TRBD2 agrees at 11 bases. Germline CDR1 is SGHRS and CDR2 is YFSETQ. The CDR3 has 16 amino acids. V shed 4 bases and J 6 bases; nucleotides not matched to a gene: 9. CDR3 protein: CASSPTTSGDFNEQFF. The CDR3 DNA follows: TGCGCCAGCAGCCCAACGACTAGCGGGGATTTCAATGAGCAGTTCTTC. The full variable domain, with the rest looked up from reference TRBV5-1 and TRBJ2-1, is KAGVTQTPRYLIKTRGQQVTLSCSPISGHRSVSWYQQTPGQGLQFLFEYFSETQRNKGNFPGRFSGRQFSNSRSEMNVSTLELGDSALYLCASSPTTSGDFNEQFFGPGTRLTVL.

The V and J genes are TRBV18 and TRBJ2-7; D gene ambiguous. The germline CDR1 and CDR2 sequences are KGHSH and LQKENI. With 5 bases removed from V and 2 bases from J, the gap between germline ends came to 16 bases. The length of the CDR3 is 15 residues. CDR3 amino acids: CASSSTSLPTYEQYF. The DNA for the CDR3 is TGTGCCAGCTCATCTACGAGCCTACCCACCTACGAGCAGTACTTC.

This clone was detected a few times. This chain uses TRBV7-9 with TRBJ1-2; TRBD1 is a possible D gene (6 bases). The CDR3 covers 17 residues. V was trimmed by 4 bases and J by 2 bases, leaving 20 bases between them. The V gene's germline CDR1 is SEHNR and CDR2 FQNEAQ (reference sequence). The CDR3 nucleotides read TGTGCCAGCAGCTCGACCGGGACAAGCTCCCCCAACTATGGCTACACCTTC. As protein: CASSSTGTSSPNYGYTF. Based on the CDR3 plus reference TRBV7-9 and TRBJ1-2, the full variable domain is DTGVSQNPRHKITKRGQNVTFRCDPISEHNRLYWYRQTLGQGPEFLTYFQNEAQLEKSRLLSDRFSAERPKGSFSTLEIQRTEQGDSAMYLCASSSTGTSSPNYGYTFGSGTRLTVV.

The chain has TRBV4-1 and TRBJ2-2, with a possible D match to TRBD1 (6 bases). Trimming removed 3 bases at V and 6 bases at J, with 14 bases between. Germline V gene sequence: CDR1 MGHRA, CDR2 YSYEKL. CDR3 length: 15 residues. The CDR3 DNA reads TGCGCCAGCAGCCAGCAACTACAGGGACCCGGGGAGCTGTTTTTT. Protein: CASSQQLQGPGELFF.

This rearrangement joins TRBV7-3 to TRBJ2-2, with D maybe TRBD1 (6 bases). Germline V lookup: CDR1 SGHTA, CDR2 FQGTGA. V gave up 5 bases and J gave up 3 bases, with 10 bases separating them. The CDR3 covers 14 residues. The CDR3 region has the DNA TGTGCCAGCAGCGTGGACAGACACACCGGGGAGCTGTTTTTT. As protein: CASSVDRHTGELFF.

The rearrangement uses TRBV9 and TRBJ2-3; D not resolved. The V and J ends lost 0 bases and 2 bases respectively, with 10 bases between them. Looked up from germline, CDR1 is SGDLS and CDR2 is YYNGEE. The CDR3 loop spans 15 amino acids. Written as DNA, the CDR3 is TGTGCCAGCAGCGTAGGGGCCATTCCCACAGATACGCAGTATTTT. Amino acid sequence: CASSVGAIPTDTQYF.

The chain recombines TRBV6-1 with TRBJ1-5, with D possibly TRBD1 on 5 matching bases. The CDR3 contains 15 residues. V was pared by 7 bases and J by 6 bases, with 19 bases between. Germline-derived CDR1 and CDR2 are MNHNS and SASEGT. The CDR3 is CASTPIWGDTQPQHF. In DNA, the CDR3 is TGTGCCAGCACCCCTATTTGGGGGGATACTCAGCCCCAGCATTTT.